Sequencing of this T cell receptor beta chain was carried out in a study of blood T cells in healthy people across ages. The CDR3 runs to 14 residues. The V gene's germline CDR1 is DFQATT and CDR2 SNEGSKA (reference sequence). The V gene end was trimmed by 3 bases and the J gene end by 9 bases; junction bases not matched to a gene: 2. In regard to this clonotype: The target antigen is unknown.

Points from the study as a whole: The unsorted PBMCs prevented any conclusive comparison of naive versus antigen-experienced cells.

The authors ran a second PCR of roughly 7 to 11 cycles using a sample-barcoded 5' primer and a J-beta primer mix. All samples gave at least 3 million CDR3-containing paired-end reads. TCRdb analysed the 5' RACE reads with MiXCR anew, one entry per CDR3 protein. Of about 640,000 distinct CDR3 sequences listed, roughly 58% were seen once; the top ten hold about two fifths. The TCR comes from a man aged 55-75 years in good health. The specimen sequenced was blood. V gene TRBV20-1 combines with J gene TRBJ2-1; 16 positions agree with TRBD2. CDR3: CSARGTSGGAEQFF. CDR3 DNA: TGCAGTGCTAGGGGGACTAGCGGGGGGGCTGAGCAGTTCTTC.